Below, 23 T cell receptor beta chains from the same sample are listed, as sequenced in a study of T-cell reconstitution after alpha-beta-depleted transplantation in children. It was with unique molecular identifiers that the TCRbeta library was prepared. TCRdb recomputed calls from the PCR reads with MiXCR, one row per CDR3 protein. This sample has approximately 590,000 distinct CDR3 sequences, with 10% found just once. This specimen consisted of PBMCs from the stem cell graft donor, obtained from the stem cell graft. The origin of the receptors is a human donor who donated a stem cell graft to a child with acute myeloid leukemia.

There are a few counts of this clonotype. V usage is TRBV4-3 and J usage is TRBJ2-7; a weak D match, TRBD2 (6 bases). CDR3 size: 14 residues. Trimming left V 3 bases short and J 0 bases short, with 9 bases between. Germline-derived CDR1 and CDR2 are LGHNA and YSLEER. CDR3 nucleotides: TGCGCCAGCAGCCATGGACTATCCTCCTACGAGCAGTACTTC. This encodes CASSHGLSSYEQYF.

The V and J genes are TRBV7-9 and TRBJ1-3; D may be TRBD1 (5 bases). CDR3 length: 15 residues. Trimming stripped 4 bases from V and 0 bases from J, with 10 bases between. Germline V CDR1 and CDR2: SEHNR, FQNEAQ (reference sequence). Here the CDR3 DNA reads TGTGCCAGCAGCTCAGGGTCCAGCTCTGGAAACACCATATATTTT. Its protein product is CASSSGSSSGNTIYF.

This clonotype was counted between two and nine times. The chain uses TRBV29-1 and TRBJ2-3, with 11 bases matching TRBD1. This CDR3 has 15 amino acids. With V trimmed by 6 bases and J by 3 bases, 8 bases remained unmatched. CDR1 SQVTM and CDR2 ANQGSEA come from the germline V gene. The CDR3 region is CSVEDRGLGTDTQYF. The CDR3 nucleotides read TGCAGCGTAGAGGACAGGGGGCTGGGTACAGATACGCAGTATTTT.

This clonotype was detected a few times. The chain uses TRBV24-1 and TRBJ2-7; no definite D call. V was trimmed by 3 bases and J by 1 base, leaving 3 bases between them. The CDR3 covers 12 residues. Germline V CDR1 and CDR2: KGHDR, SFDVKD. The DNA for the CDR3 is TGTGCCACCAGTGATCAGTCCTACGAGCAGTACTTC. Its translation is CATSDQSYEQYF.

Ten or more counts support this clonotype. The chain couples TRBV20-1 to TRBJ2-1; 8 nucleotides agree with TRBD1. This CDR3 has 13 amino acids. Germline V CDR1 and CDR2: DFQATT, SNEGSKA (reference sequence). Written as DNA, the CDR3 is TGCAGGGTCCAGGGGGCTAACTACAATGAGCAGTTCTTC. Its translation is CRVQGANYNEQFF.

The chain uses TRBV5-1 and TRBJ2-7, with D perhaps matching TRBD2 (5 bases). Trimming removed 0 bases at V and 9 bases at J, with 16 bases between. Germline values: CDR1 SGHRS, CDR2 YFSETQ. This CDR3 spans 14 amino acids. CDR3 nucleotide sequence: TGCGCCAGCAGCTTGGGCGGTGAACCCCGGGGGCAGTACTTC. As protein: CASSLGGEPRGQYF.

This clonotype was observed a handful of times. This chain links TRBV2 with TRBJ2-7; TRBD1 agrees at 8 bases. This CDR3 is 18 amino acids long. V was clipped by 2 bases and J by 2 bases; unmatched bases: 14. Germline V CDR1 and CDR2: SNHLY, FYNNEI. The CDR3 sequence is CASSERSRSTGGTYEQYF. The DNA for the CDR3 is TGTGCCAGCAGTGAAAGATCTCGGTCCACAGGGGGAACCTACGAGCAGTACTTC. Variable domain in full (rest from reference TRBV2 and TRBJ2-7): EPEVTQTPSHQVTQMGQEVILRCVPISNHLYFYWYRQILGQKVEFLVSFYNNEISEKSEIFDDQFSVERPDGSNFTLKIRSTKLEDSAMYFCASSERSRSTGGTYEQYFGPGTRLTVT.

This clonotype has ten or more counts. The V and J genes are TRBV7-9 and TRBJ1-1; 10 bases fit TRBD1. Germline loops: CDR1 SEHNR, CDR2 FQNEAQ (reference sequence). V was clipped by 4 bases and J by 6 bases; unmatched bases: 11. CDR3 length: 16 amino acids. The CDR3 spells CASSSTGGGESAEAFF. The CDR3 DNA reads as TGTGCCAGCAGCTCGACAGGGGGCGGGGAGTCCGCTGAAGCTTTCTTT.

This clonotype has at least ten counts. The chain recombines TRBV6-2 or TRBV6-3 with TRBJ2-1, with a weak D call TRBD2 (7 bases). CDR3 length: 16 amino acids. The V end was cut by 0 bases, the J end by 1 base, with 10 bases between. Germline CDR1 MNHEY, CDR2 SVGEGT. The CDR3 reads CASSYSGGQSYNEQFF. Written as DNA, the CDR3 is TGTGCCAGCAGTTACTCGGGGGGGCAATCCTACAATGAGCAGTTCTTC.

Only a few counts were recorded for this clonotype. The J gene is TRBJ2-7, the V gene TRBV29-1; 10 nucleotides align to TRBD1. CDR3 length: 14 amino acids. Germline V gene lookup returns CDR1 SQVTM and CDR2 ANQGSEA. The CDR3 spells CRIPLGQGSHEQYF. In DNA, the CDR3 is TGCAGGATCCCTTTGGGACAGGGGAGCCACGAGCAGTACTTC.

The chain has TRBV2 and TRBJ2-7; TRBD1 aligns across 11 bases. Germline CDR1 SNHLY, CDR2 FYNNEI. This CDR3 is 15 amino acids long. J was trimmed by 2 bases and V by 4 bases; bases with no gene match: 4. The CDR3 region has the DNA TGTGCCAGCAGTGCGGGACAGGGGGGTCCCTACGAGCAGTACTTC. Encoded protein: CASSAGQGGPYEQYF. The full variable domain, with the rest looked up from reference TRBV2 and TRBJ2-7, is EPEVTQTPSHQVTQMGQEVILRCVPISNHLYFYWYRQILGQKVEFLVSFYNNEISEKSEIFDDQFSVERPDGSNFTLKIRSTKLEDSAMYFCASSAGQGGPYEQYFGPGTRLTVT.

This clonotype was recorded a few times. The V gene is TRBV7-6, the J gene TRBJ2-2; perhaps D is TRBD1 or TRBD2 (6 bases each). Trimming took 6 bases from V and 7 from J, leaving 18 bases between them. CDR1 and CDR2 (germline): SGHVS, FNYEAQ. The CDR3 is made up of 15 amino acids. CDR3 protein: CASRPAGGAGGELFF. The CDR3 DNA is TGTGCCAGCAGACCCGCCGGGGGCGCAGGCGGGGAGCTGTTTTTT. Complete variable domain (other parts from reference TRBV7-6 and TRBJ2-2): GAGVSQSPRYKVTKRGQDVALRCDPISGHVSLYWYRQALGQGPEFLTYFNYEAQQDKSGLPNDRFSAERPEGSISTLTIQRTEQRDSAMYRCASRPAGGAGGELFFGEGSRLTVL.

DNA of the CDR3: TGTGCCAGCAGTTTAGATCTTTTGGCGGGACAGGGATTGGGAGAGCAGTACTTC. Translation gives CASSLDLLAGQGLGEQYF. The chain joins TRBV27 to TRBJ2-7; TRBD1 matches 9 bases. The CDR3 extends over 18 amino acids. Trimming removed 2 bases from V and 7 bases from J; junction bases left unmatched: 18. CDR1 and CDR2 from the germline V gene are MNHEY and SMNVEV (reference sequence).

The table lists this clonotype with many counts. This chain links TRBV29-1 with TRBJ2-1, with 7 bases fitting TRBD1. V dropped 5 bases and J dropped 4; count of bases not matched to a gene: 8. CDR1 and CDR2 from the germline V gene are SQVTM and ANQGSEA. The CDR3 is 14 residues long. As DNA, the CDR3 is TGCAGCGTTCCGACAGGGAGTAGTTACAATGAGCAGTTCTTC. This gives the protein CSVPTGSSYNEQFF.

The chain combines TRBV6-5 with TRBJ1-1, with D possibly being TRBD1 (5 bases). Germline lookup yields CDR1 MNHEY and CDR2 SVGAGI. The V end was cut by 6 bases, the J end by 6 bases, with 11 bases between. The CDR3 totals 12 residues. Here the CDR3 reads CASRRAGAEAFF. For the CDR3, the DNA is TGTGCCAGCAGAAGGGCGGGGGCTGAAGCTTTCTTT.

This chain joins TRBV7-2 and TRBJ2-1; D unclear. Germline V gives CDR1 SGHTA, CDR2 FQGNSA. The CDR3 sequence is 17 residues long. Deletions cut 5 bases from V and 1 base from J, with 18 bases between. The CDR3 region has the DNA TGTGCCAGCAGCCCAAGGTCCCCTTTAAAGTCCTACAATGAGCAGTTCTTC. It is translated as CASSPRSPLKSYNEQFF.

The rearrangement uses TRBV25-1 and TRBJ2-7, with a possible D match to TRBD2 (5 bases). Trimming took off 4 bases at V and 3 bases at J, with 16 bases between the two ends. Germline lookup yields CDR1 MGHDK and CDR2 SYGVNS. The CDR3 has 15 amino acids. The DNA of the CDR3 is TGTGCCAGCAGTGGTGACTACCCATTGATCTACGAGCAGTACTTC. Amino acid sequence: CASSGDYPLIYEQYF.

This clonotype was counted only a few times. The genes are TRBV5-6 and TRBJ2-7; tentative D call: TRBD1 (5 bases). The germline V gene encodes CDR1 SGHDT and CDR2 YYEEEE. The CDR3 extends over 14 amino acids. Trimming cost V 2 bases and J 3 bases, with 12 bases left between them. CDR3 sequence reads: CASSFKGWDYEQYF. Written as DNA, the CDR3 is TGTGCCAGCAGCTTCAAGGGGTGGGACTACGAGCAGTACTTC.

This clonotype was observed a few times. V and J are TRBV5-1 and TRBJ2-1; no clear D. The CDR3 totals 13 residues. With 1 base removed from V and 5 bases from J, the gap between germline ends came to 7 bases. The V gene's germline CDR1 is SGHRS and CDR2 YFSETQ. The DNA for the CDR3 is TGCGCCAGCAGCTTGAGGGTTGACAATGAGCAGTTCTTC. As protein: CASSLRVDNEQFF.

The chain links TRBV6-1 to TRBJ1-5, with unresolved D. Trimming pared 0 bases from V and 11 bases from J, leaving 8 bases between. There are 12 residues in the CDR3. The V gene's germline CDR1 is MNHNS and CDR2 SASEGT. The CDR3: CASSEAGEAQHF. CDR3 nucleotides: TGTGCCAGCAGTGAAGCTGGAGAAGCCCAGCATTTT.

This clonotype was seen more than once but under ten times. This chain joins TRBV7-9 and TRBJ2-1, with 9 bases fitting TRBD2. V lost 4 bases to trimming and J lost 9 bases; unmatched junction nucleotides: 7. This CDR3 contains 14 residues. Germline V gene lookup returns CDR1 SEHNR and CDR2 FQNEAQ (reference sequence). This chain's CDR3 is CASSSSGKGVEQFF. The DNA for the CDR3 is TGTGCCAGCAGCTCTAGCGGGAAAGGGGTTGAGCAGTTCTTC.

The genes are TRBV6-2 or TRBV6-3 and TRBJ1-5, with TRBD1 identical over 7 bases. The CDR3 spans 19 residues. Per the germline V gene, CDR1 is MNHEY and CDR2 is SVGEGT. With 0 bases clipped from V and 4 bases from J, the junction kept 15 bases outside the gene matches. This chain's CDR3 is CASSYSEKKGARANQPQHF. CDR3 nucleotides: TGTGCCAGCAGTTACTCGGAGAAGAAGGGGGCGCGGGCTAATCAGCCCCAGCATTTT.

This clonotype has just a few counts. J is TRBJ1-3 and V is TRBV5-1; D remains ambiguous. Trimming shortened V by 0 bases and J by 0 bases, and 7 bases separated the two germline ends. The CDR3 covers 15 residues. Germline CDR1 and CDR2: SGHRS and YFSETQ. DNA of the CDR3: TGCGCCAGCAGCTTGGCTCCCTACTCTGGAAACACCATATATTTT. Protein sequence: CASSLAPYSGNTIYF.